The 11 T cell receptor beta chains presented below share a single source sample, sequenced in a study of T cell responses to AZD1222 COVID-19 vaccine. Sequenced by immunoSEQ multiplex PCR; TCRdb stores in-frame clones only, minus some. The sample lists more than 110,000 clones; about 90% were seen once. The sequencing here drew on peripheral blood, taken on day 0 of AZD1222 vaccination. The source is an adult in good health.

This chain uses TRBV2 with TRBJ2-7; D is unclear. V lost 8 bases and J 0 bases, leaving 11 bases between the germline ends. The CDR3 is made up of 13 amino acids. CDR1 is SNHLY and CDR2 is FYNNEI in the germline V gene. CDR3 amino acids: CASCVWGSYEQYF. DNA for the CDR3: TGTGCCAGCTGCGTGTGGGGCTCCTACGAGCAGTACTTC.

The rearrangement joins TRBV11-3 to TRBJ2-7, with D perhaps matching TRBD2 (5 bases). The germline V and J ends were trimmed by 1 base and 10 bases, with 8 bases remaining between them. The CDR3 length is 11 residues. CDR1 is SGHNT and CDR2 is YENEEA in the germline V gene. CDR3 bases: TGTGCCAGCAGCTTAGCGGGAATTCAGTACTTC. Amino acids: CASSLAGIQYF.

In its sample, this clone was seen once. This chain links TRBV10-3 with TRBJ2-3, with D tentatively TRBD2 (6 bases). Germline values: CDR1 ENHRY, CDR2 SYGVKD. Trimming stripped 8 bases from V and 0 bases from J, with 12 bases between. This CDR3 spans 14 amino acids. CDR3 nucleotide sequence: TGTGCCATCGCCCTTAGCGGAAGCACAGATACGCAGTATTTT. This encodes CAIALSGSTDTQYF.

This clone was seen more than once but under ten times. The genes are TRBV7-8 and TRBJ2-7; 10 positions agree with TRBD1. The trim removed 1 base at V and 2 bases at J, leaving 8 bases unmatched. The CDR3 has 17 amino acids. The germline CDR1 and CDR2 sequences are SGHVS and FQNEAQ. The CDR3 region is CASSLEWGTGAPYEQYF. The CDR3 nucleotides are TGTGCCAGCAGCTTAGAGTGGGGGACAGGGGCTCCCTACGAGCAGTACTTC.

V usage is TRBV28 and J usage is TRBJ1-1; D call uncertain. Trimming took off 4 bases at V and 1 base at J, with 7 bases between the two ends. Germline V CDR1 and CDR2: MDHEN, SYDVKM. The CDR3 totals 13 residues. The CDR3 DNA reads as TGTGCCAGCAGTTGGGAGGGGAACACTGAAGCTTTCTTT. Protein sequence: CASSWEGNTEAFF. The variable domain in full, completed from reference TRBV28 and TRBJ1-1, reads DVKVTQSSRYLVKRTGEKVFLECVQDMDHENMFWYRQDPGLGLRLIYFSYDVKMKEKGDIPEGYSVSREKKERFSLILESASTNQTSMYLCASSWEGNTEAFFGQGTRLTVV.

For the CDR3, the DNA is TGTGCCAGCAGTGCGGGGCAGAGGGGAGAAAAACTGTTTTTT. It yields the protein CASSAGQRGEKLFF. V and J are TRBV25-1 and TRBJ1-4; D is perhaps TRBD1 (5 bases). CDR3 size: 14 residues. Trimming pared 4 bases from V and 8 bases from J, leaving 14 bases between. CDR1 is MGHDK, CDR2 SYGVNS, per germline.

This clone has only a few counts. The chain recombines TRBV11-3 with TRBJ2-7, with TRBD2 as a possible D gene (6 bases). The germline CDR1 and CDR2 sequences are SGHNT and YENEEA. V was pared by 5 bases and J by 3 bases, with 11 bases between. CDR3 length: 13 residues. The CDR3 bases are TGTGCCAGCAGCGTAGCGGAGCACTACGAGCAGTACTTC. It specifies CASSVAEHYEQYF.

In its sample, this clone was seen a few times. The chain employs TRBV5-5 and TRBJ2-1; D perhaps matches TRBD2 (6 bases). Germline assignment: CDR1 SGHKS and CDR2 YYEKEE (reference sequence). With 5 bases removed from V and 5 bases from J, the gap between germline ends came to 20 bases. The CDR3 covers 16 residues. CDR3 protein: CASRSRLEVAHNEQFF. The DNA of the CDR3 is TGTGCCAGCAGATCACGACTAGAGGTTGCCCACAATGAGCAGTTCTTC.

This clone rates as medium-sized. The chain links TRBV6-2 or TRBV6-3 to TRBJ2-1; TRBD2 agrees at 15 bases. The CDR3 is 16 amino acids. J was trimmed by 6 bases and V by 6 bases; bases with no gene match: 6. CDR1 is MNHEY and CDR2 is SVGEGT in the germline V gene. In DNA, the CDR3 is TGTGCCAGCAGCCCTGGGACTAGCGGGAGGCTCAATGAGCAGTTCTTC. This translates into CASSPGTSGRLNEQFF.

The chain's CDR3 is CSVERPLGWRADTQYF. In DNA, the CDR3 is TGCAGCGTTGAACGACCACTAGGTTGGCGCGCAGATACGCAGTATTTT. The V call is TRBV29-1, the J call TRBJ2-3, with D tentatively TRBD2 (5 bases). V gave up 2 bases and J gave up 4 bases, with 19 bases separating them. CDR1 and CDR2 (germline): SQVTM, ANQGSEA. CDR3 length: 16 residues.

CDR3 in DNA: TGTGCCAGCAGCCCCTTGGTCAGGGAAGCTTTCTTT. Amino acids: CASSPLVREAFF. The chain joins TRBV6-5 to TRBJ1-1, with no clear D. V lost 6 bases, J lost 8 bases, and 13 bases lay in between. The CDR3 is 12 amino acids. Germline loops: CDR1 MNHEY, CDR2 SVGAGI.